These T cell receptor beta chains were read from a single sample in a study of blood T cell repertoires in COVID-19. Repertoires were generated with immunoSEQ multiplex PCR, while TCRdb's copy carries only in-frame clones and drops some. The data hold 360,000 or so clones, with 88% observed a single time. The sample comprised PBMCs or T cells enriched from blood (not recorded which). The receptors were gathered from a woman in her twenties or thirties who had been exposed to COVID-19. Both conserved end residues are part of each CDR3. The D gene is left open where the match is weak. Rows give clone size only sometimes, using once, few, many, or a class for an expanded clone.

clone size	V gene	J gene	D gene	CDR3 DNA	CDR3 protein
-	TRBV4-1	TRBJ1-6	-	TGCGCCAGCAGCCAAGATAGCGGTGTCGGGCAGATAAATTCACCCCTCCACTTT	CASSQDSGVGQINSPLHF
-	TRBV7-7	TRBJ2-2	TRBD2	TGTGCTAGCAGCAACCCTGGACTAGCGGAGAACACCGGGGAGCTGTTTTTT	CASSNPGLAENTGELFF
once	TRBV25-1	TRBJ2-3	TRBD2	TGTGCCAGCAGTGCTCTAGCGGGACCGGCGTCATATACGCAGTATTTT	CASSALAGPASYTQYF
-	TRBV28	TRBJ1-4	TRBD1	TGTGCCAGCAGCTACCGACGACCACGGACAGGGGCGTCCGAAAAACTGTTTTTT	CASSYRRPRTGASEKLFF
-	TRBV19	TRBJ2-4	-	TGTGCCAGTAGTATGCCCCCAGGGAAAAACATTCAGTACTTC	CASSMPPGKNIQYF
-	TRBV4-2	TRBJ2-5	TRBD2	TGTGCCAGCAGCGGGGCGGGAGGTGTGGAGACCCAGTACTTC	CASSGAGGVETQYF
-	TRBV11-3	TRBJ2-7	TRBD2	TGTGCCAGCAGCTTAGGGGGTAGCGGGCTCCTGGGCTACGAGCAGTACTTC	CASSLGGSGLLGYEQYF
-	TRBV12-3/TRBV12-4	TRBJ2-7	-	TGTGCCAGCAGTTTCGGTAAGTTCGAGCAGTACTTC	CASSFGKFEQYF
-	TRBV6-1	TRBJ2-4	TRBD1	TGTGCCAGCAGTGAAGCGCTTCCAGGGGGCCTAAACATTCAGTACTTC	CASSEALPGGLNIQYF
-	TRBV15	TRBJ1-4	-	TGTGCCACCAGCAGACAGGGCAACCGAGTTGAAAAACTGTTTTTT	CATSRQGNRVEKLFF
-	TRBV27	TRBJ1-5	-	TGTGCCAGCAGTTGGGGTTTCGGGGATCAGCCCCAGCATTTT	CASSWGFGDQPQHF
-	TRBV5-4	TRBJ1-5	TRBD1	TGTGCCAGCAGCCTGAGTACAGGGGGTGGCAATCAGCCCCAGCATTTT	CASSLSTGGGNQPQHF
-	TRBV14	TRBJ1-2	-	TGTGCCAGCAGCCGAAGACAGTTCTATGGCTACACCTTC	CASSRRQFYGYTF
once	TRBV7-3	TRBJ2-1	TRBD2	TGTGCCAGCATAACCCAGCCGCCTAGCGGACCACCCCCGTCCTACAATGAGCAGTTCTTC	CASITQPPSGPPPSYNEQFF
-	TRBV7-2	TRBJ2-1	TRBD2	TGTGCCAGCAGCCAGTATAGTAGCGGGAACAATGAGCAGTTCTTC	CASSQYSSGNNEQFF
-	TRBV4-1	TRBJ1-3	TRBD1	TGCGCCAGCAGCCCAGAGCCCCCGACAGGGGCTGGAAACACCATATATTTT	CASSPEPPTGAGNTIYF
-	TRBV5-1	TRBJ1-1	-	TGCGCCAGCAGCCCCCTCCGGGGGGCGATGGAAAGGGCTGAAGCTTTCTTT	CASSPLRGAMERAEAFF
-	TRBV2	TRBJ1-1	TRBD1	TGTGCCAGCAGTGAATGGGGGCCAGGGGGCACTGAAGCTTTCTTT	CASSEWGPGGTEAFF
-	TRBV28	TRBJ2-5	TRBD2	TGTGCCAGCAGGCATGAACCGGGACTAGCGGTCCAAGAGACCCAGTACTTC	CASRHEPGLAVQETQYF
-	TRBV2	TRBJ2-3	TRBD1	TGTGCCAGCAGCCGGGCCCAGACAGGGGGCAGAGATACGCAGTATTTT	CASSRAQTGGRDTQYF
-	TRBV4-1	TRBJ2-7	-	TGCGCCAGCAGCCAAGATCCCCCAGGGTTACCCAACGAGCAGTACTTC	CASSQDPPGLPNEQYF
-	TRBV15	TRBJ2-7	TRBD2	TGTGCCACCAGCAGAGGATTAGCGGGCTCCTACGAGCAGTACTTC	CATSRGLAGSYEQYF
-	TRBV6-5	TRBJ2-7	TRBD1	TGTGCCAGCAGTTACACGGGGACAGGGGAAGACGAGCAGTACTTC	CASSYTGTGEDEQYF
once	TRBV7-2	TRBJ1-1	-	TGTGCCAGCAGCTTGGAGGGCTGGACTGAAGCTTTCTTT	CASSLEGWTEAFF
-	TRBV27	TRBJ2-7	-	TGTGCCAGCAGACGCCCTGGGCGCTCAATCTACGAGCAGTACTTC	CASRRPGRSIYEQYF
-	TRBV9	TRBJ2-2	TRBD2	TGTGCCAGCAGCGTAGGGACTAGTGGCGGGGGGGAGCTGTTTTTT	CASSVGTSGGGELFF
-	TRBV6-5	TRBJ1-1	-	TGTGCCAGCAGACTAGTCAGGAGCATGAACACTGAAGCTTTCTTT	CASRLVRSMNTEAFF
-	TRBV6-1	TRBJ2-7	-	TGTGCCAGCAGTGATGGACGGACAGCGATGCCTGCCTACGAGCAGTACTTC	CASSDGRTAMPAYEQYF
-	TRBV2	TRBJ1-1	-	TGTGCCAGCAGTGAAGGGTCAGGGCAGAACACTGAAGCTTTCTTT	CASSEGSGQNTEAFF
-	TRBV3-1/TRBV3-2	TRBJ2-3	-	TGTGCCAGCAGCTGGGTGGGAGGCGGATCTCCTACGCAGTATTTT	CASSWVGGGSPTQYF
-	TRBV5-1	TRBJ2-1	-	TGCGCCAGCAGCTTGGCCTTGCGGTCCTACAATGAGCAGTTCTTC	CASSLALRSYNEQFF
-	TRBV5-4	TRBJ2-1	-	TGTGCCAGCAGCTTTTCTTGGGAGAGGCTCGAACTCAATGAGCAGTTCTTC	CASSFSWERLELNEQFF
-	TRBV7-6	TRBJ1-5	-	TGTGCCAGCAGCACCGGACAGAAGCAGCCCCAGCATTTT	CASSTGQKQPQHF